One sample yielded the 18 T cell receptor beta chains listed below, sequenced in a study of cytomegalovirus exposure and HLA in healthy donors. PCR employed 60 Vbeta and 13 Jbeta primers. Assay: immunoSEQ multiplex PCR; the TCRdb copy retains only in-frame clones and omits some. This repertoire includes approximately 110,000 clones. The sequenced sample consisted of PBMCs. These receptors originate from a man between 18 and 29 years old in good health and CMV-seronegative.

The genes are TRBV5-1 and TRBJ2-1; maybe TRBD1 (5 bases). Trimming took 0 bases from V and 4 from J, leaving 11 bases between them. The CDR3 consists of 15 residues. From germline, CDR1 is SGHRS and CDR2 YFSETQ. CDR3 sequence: CASSLARDSYNEQFF. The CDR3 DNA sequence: TGCGCCAGCAGCTTGGCCAGGGATTCTTACAATGAGCAGTTCTTC.

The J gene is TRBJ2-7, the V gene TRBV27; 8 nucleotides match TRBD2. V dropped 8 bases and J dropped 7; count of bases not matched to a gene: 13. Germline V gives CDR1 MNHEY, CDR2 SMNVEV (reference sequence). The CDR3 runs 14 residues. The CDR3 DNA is TGTGCCAGCTGTGGCGGGGGGCCCTACGTGGAGCAGTACTTC. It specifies CASCGGGPYVEQYF.

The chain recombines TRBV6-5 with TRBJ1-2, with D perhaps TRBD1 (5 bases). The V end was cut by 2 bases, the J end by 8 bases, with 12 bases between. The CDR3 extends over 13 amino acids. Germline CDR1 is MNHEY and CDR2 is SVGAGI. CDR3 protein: CASSYGGKDGYTF. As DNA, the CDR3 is TGTGCCAGCAGTTACGGGGGGAAAGACGGCTACACCTTC.

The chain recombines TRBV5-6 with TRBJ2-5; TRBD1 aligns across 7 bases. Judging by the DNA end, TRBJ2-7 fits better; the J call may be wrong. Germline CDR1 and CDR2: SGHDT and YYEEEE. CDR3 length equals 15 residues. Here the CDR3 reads CASSESGTVSYEQYF. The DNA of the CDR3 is TGTGCCAGCAGCGAGTCCGGGACAGTCTCCTACGAGCAGTACTTC.

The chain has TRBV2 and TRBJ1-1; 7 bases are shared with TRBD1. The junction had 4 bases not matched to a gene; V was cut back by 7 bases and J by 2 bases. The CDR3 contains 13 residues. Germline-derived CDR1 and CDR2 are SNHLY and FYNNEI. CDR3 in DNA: TGTGCCAGCACCTGGGACAGTAACACTGAAGCTTTCTTT. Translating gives CASTWDSNTEAFF.

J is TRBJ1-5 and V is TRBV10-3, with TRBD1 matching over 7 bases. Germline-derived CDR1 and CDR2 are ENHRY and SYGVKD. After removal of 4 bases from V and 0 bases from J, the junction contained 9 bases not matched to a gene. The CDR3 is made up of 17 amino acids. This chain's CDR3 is CAISGEKDRDSNQPQHF. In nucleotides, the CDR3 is TGTGCCATCAGTGGGGAAAAAGACAGGGATAGCAATCAGCCCCAGCATTTT.

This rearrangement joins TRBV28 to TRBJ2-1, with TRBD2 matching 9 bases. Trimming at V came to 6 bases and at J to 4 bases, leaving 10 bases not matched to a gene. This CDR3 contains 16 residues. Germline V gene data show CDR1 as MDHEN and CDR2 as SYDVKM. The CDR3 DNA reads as TGTGCCAGCAGCCCACTTAGCGGGAGACCTTACAATGAGCAGTTCTTC. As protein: CASSPLSGRPYNEQFF.

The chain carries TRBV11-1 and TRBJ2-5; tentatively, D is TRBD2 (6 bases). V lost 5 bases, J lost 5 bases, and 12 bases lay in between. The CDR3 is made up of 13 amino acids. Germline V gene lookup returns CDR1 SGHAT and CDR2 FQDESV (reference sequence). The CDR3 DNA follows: TGTGCCAGCAGCCGTCGTCGGGGGGAGACCCAGTACTTC. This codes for CASSRRRGETQYF.

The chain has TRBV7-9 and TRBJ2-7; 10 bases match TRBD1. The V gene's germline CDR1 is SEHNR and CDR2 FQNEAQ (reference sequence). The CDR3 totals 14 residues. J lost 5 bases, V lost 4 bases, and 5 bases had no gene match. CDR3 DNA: TGTGCCAGCAGCTCGAGGACAGGGGGGAACGAGCAGTACTTC. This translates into CASSSRTGGNEQYF.

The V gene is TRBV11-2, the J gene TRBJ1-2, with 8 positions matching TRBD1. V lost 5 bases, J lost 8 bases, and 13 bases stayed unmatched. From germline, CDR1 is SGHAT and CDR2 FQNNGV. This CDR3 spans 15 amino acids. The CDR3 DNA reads TGTGCCAGCAGCCCGTCCCCACAGGGGGGAGAGGGCTACACCTTC. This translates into CASSPSPQGGEGYTF.

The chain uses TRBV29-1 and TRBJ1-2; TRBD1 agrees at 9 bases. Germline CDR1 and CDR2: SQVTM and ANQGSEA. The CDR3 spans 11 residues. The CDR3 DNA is TGCAGTGACCGGGACAGGGCGGGCTACACCTTC. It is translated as CSDRDRAGYTF.

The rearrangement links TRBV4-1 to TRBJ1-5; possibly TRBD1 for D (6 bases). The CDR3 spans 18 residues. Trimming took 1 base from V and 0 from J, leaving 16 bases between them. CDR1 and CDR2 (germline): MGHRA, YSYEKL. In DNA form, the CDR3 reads TGCGCCAGCAGCCAAGGCGGGGGACACGTGTATAGCAATCAGCCCCAGCATTTT. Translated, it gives CASSQGGGHVYSNQPQHF.

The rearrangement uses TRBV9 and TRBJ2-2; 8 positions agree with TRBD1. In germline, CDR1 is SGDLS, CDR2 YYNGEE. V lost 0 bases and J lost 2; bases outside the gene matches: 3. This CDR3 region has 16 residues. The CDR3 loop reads CASSVVAGGNTGELFF. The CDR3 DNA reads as TGTGCCAGCAGCGTAGTCGCAGGGGGCAACACCGGGGAGCTGTTTTTT.

CDR3: CASSYGGLSGANVLTF. The CDR3 nucleotides read TGTGCCAGCAGTTACGGAGGCTTATCTGGGGCCAACGTCCTGACTTTC. The rearrangement joins TRBV6-6 to TRBJ2-6; D might be TRBD2 (5 bases). V was shortened by 2 bases and J by 1 base, with 9 bases between the two germline ends. Germline V gives CDR1 MNHNY, CDR2 SVGAGI (reference sequence). The CDR3 runs 16 residues.

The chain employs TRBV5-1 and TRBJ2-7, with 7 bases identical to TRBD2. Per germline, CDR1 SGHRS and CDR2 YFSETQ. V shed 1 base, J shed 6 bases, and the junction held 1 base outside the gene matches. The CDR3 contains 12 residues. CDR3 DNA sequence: TGCGCCAGCAGCTTGAGCGGGACCGAGCAGTACTTC. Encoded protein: CASSLSGTEQYF.

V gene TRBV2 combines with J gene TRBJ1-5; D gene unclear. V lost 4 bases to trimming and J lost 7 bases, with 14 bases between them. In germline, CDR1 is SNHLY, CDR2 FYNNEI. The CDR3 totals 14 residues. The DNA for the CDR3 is TGTGCCAGCAGTGTCCGGCGGGATGGGCAGCCCCAGCATTTT. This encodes CASSVRRDGQPQHF.

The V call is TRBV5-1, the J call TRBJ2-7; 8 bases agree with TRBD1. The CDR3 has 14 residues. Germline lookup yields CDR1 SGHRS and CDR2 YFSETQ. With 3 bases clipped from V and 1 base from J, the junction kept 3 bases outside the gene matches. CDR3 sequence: CASSSGGASYEQYF. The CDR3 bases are TGCGCCAGCAGCTCAGGGGGCGCGTCCTACGAGCAGTACTTC.

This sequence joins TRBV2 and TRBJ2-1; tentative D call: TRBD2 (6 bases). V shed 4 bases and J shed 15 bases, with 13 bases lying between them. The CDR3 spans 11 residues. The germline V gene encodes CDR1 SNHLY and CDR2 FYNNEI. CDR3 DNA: TGTGCCAGCAGTGGAGTAGCGGAGGGGTTCTTC. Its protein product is CASSGVAEGFF.